The rows below give T cell receptor beta chains drawn from one sample of a study of regulatory T cells in long-lasting Graves disease. TCRdb re-analysed the multiplex PCR reads in MiXCR, keeping a single row per CDR3 protein. The table shows around 320,000 distinct CDR3 sequences, with roughly a sixth occurring only once. These data are also associated with another study on T cells in Graves' hyperthyroidism and ophthalmopathy.

Sequenced material: peripheral blood mononuclear cells (PBMCs), taken at new diagnosis, from a patient treated with antithyroid drugs. The receptors were sampled from a man aged 35-49 years with Graves disease. The CDR3 runs from the conserved cysteine through the conserved F or W.

v_gene	j_gene	CDR3aa
TRBV6-4	TRBJ2-5	CASSDSFGGQETQYF
TRBV12-3/TRBV12-4	TRBJ1-5	CASSLSLATGPNQPQHF
TRBV20-1	TRBJ2-1	CSAFRDRDRNEQFF
TRBV2	TRBJ1-5	CASHRGLGQPQHF
TRBV3-1	TRBJ1-2	CASSESGREAYGYTF
TRBV28	TRBJ1-5	CASSFAGVSNQPQHF
TRBV28	TRBJ1-5	CASSLQGELSNQPQHF
TRBV28	TRBJ1-2	CASSLLIANYGYTF
TRBV20-1	TRBJ1-5	CSASPIWDRGQTIYQPQHF
TRBV27	TRBJ2-7	CASSLSASGEYEQYF
TRBV15	TRBJ2-2	CATSGDRGFPGELFF
TRBV6-1	TRBJ2-5	CASSRQPIPRETQYF
TRBV30	TRBJ1-5	CAWSVQGIEPQHF
TRBV28	TRBJ2-5	CASSHPSGGKETQYF
TRBV4-1	TRBJ2-3	CASSQDGDLTDTQYF
TRBV6-2/TRBV6-3	TRBJ2-7	CASSTPRLAGREQYF
TRBV15	TRBJ1-1	CATSRSRYTEAFF
TRBV6-1	TRBJ2-1	CASSVSGGLINEQFF
TRBV12-3/TRBV12-4	TRBJ1-5	CASSPQGRGSGATQHF
TRBV19	TRBJ1-5	CASSPHRQGADQPQHF
TRBV5-1	TRBJ2-5	CASSRPPGQETQYF
TRBV11-3	TRBJ1-2	CASSGPGTGFDYTF
TRBV20-1	TRBJ2-7	CSARALAGGPNEQYF
TRBV5-1	TRBJ2-3	CASSSGQGGRSDTQYF
TRBV28	TRBJ2-7	CASSPGQPYEQYF
TRBV6-1	TRBJ1-5	CASNRTQHF
TRBV6-1	TRBJ2-3	CASSRDYTDTQYF
TRBV7-8	TRBJ2-2	CASSLGTGGASGELFF
TRBV5-1	TRBJ2-5	CASSLGAGASGSQETQYF
TRBV2	TRBJ1-1	CASTSIGQGAAGAEAFF
TRBV29-1	TRBJ2-3	CSVLGYFSTDTQYF
TRBV7-3	TRBJ2-3	CASSLFSTDTQYF
TRBV12-3/TRBV12-4	TRBJ1-6	CASSQGRDNSPLHF
TRBV11-2	TRBJ1-1	CASSSTGSAEAFF
TRBV7-9	TRBJ2-7	CASSLHGGFYEQYF
TRBV5-1	TRBJ2-1	CASSGLAGGRYNEQFF
TRBV6-1	TRBJ2-1	CASSNRGLDEPYNEQFF
TRBV3-1	TRBJ2-5	CASSQRGLVVETQYF
TRBV10-3	TRBJ2-1	CAISANGSSYNEQFF
TRBV20-1	TRBJ1-6	CSATQGGDSPLHF
TRBV7-9	TRBJ2-3	CASNPARIAGLDTQYF
TRBV27	TRBJ2-1	CASSLIKTGEGYNEQFF
TRBV10-3	TRBJ2-1	CAISANGQARDYNEQFF
TRBV19	TRBJ1-3	CASSMRDGSGNTIYF